The 6 T cell receptor beta chains listed next were all sequenced from one sample in a study of blood T cell repertoires in COVID-19. The repertoire was sequenced with immunoSEQ multiplex PCR; TCRdb's copy has only in-frame clones and lacks some. Among 150,000 or so clones listed, 80% to 90% were seen once. The sample comprised peripheral blood. Receptors were obtained from a woman aged 40 to 50 with acute or convalescent COVID-19.

This chain joins TRBV19 and TRBJ1-2; 9 positions match TRBD1. Germline V CDR1 and CDR2: LNHDA, SQIVND (reference sequence). V gave up 5 bases and J gave up 0 bases; unmatched junction bases: 7. The CDR3 consists of 16 residues. The CDR3 nucleotides read TGTGCCAGTAGTCCTAGGACAGGGGAGGCTAACTATGGCTACACCTTC. Protein product: CASSPRTGEANYGYTF.

This sequence joins TRBV6-5 and TRBJ2-3; 8 nucleotides agree with TRBD1. CDR3 length: 14 residues. The V segment lost 7 bases and the J segment 1 base; nucleotides outside the gene matches: 4. Germline values: CDR1 MNHEY, CDR2 SVGAGI. The CDR3 loop is CASKDRAGTDTQYF. In DNA, the CDR3 is TGTGCCAGCAAGGACAGGGCAGGCACAGATACGCAGTATTTT.

Details on this clone: Other DNA sequences in the same sample also yield this CDR3. The V gene is TRBV11-3, the J gene TRBJ2-1, with 7 bases aligning to TRBD2. V was clipped by 1 base and J by 4 bases; unmatched bases: 4. The CDR3 loop spans 15 amino acids. Germline CDR1 and CDR2: SGHNT and YENEEA. This CDR3 reads CASSLGLAGYNEQFF. Written as DNA, the CDR3 is TGTGCCAGCAGCTTAGGACTAGCTGGGTACAATGAGCAGTTCTTC. Full variable domain (outside the CDR3, taken from reference TRBV11-3 and TRBJ2-1): EAGVVQSPRYKIIEKKQPVAFWCNPISGHNTLYWYLQNLGQGPELLIRYENEEAVDDSQLPKDRFSAERLKGVDSTLKIQPAELGDSAVYLCASSLGLAGYNEQFFGPGTRLTVL.

The chain employs TRBV13 and TRBJ1-3, with TRBD1 identical over 8 bases. CDR1 and CDR2 (germline): PRHDT, FYEKMQ (reference sequence). The CDR3 runs 19 residues. The junction had 15 bases not matched to a gene; V was cut back by 5 bases and J by 0 bases. The CDR3 nucleotides read TGTGCCAGCAGCCCTCCGTCAGGGGGCGCATTCCCCTCTGGAAACACCATATATTTT. This codes for CASSPPSGGAFPSGNTIYF.

J is TRBJ2-7 and V is TRBV28, with 9 nucleotides matching TRBD1. V dropped 6 bases and J dropped 0; count of bases not matched to a gene: 15. Germline-derived CDR1 and CDR2 are MDHEN and SYDVKM. The CDR3 is 18 residues long. The CDR3 loop is CASSPAITTGGPSYEQYF. The CDR3 DNA follows: TGTGCCAGCAGCCCAGCGATTACGACAGGGGGACCCTCCTACGAGCAGTACTTC.

The V gene is TRBV2, the J gene TRBJ2-7, with 7 bases lining up with TRBD2. Germline-derived CDR1 and CDR2 are SNHLY and FYNNEI. Losses at the gene ends were 10 bases for V and 9 bases for J; bases not matched to a gene: 15. The CDR3 is 13 residues long. Here the CDR3 reads CAKGGRQAAGQYF. CDR3 coding DNA: TGTGCCAAGGGAGGGCGGCAGGCCGCTGGGCAGTACTTC.